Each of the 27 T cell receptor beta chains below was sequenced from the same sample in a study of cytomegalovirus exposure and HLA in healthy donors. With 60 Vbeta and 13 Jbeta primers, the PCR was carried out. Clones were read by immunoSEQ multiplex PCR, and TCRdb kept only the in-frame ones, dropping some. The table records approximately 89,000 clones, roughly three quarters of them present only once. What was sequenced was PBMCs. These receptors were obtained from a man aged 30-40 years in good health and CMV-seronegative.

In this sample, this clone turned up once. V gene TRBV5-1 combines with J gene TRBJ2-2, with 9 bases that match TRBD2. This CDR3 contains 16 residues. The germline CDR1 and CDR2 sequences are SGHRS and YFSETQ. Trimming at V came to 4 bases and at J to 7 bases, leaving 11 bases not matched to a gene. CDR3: CASSADSGRVGGELFF. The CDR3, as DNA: TGCGCCAGCAGCGCCGATAGCGGGAGAGTTGGCGGGGAGCTGTTTTTT.

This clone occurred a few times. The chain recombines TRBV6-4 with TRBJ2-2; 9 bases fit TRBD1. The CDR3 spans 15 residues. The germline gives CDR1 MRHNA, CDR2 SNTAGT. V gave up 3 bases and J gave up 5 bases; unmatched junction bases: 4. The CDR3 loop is CASSEGQGNTGELFF. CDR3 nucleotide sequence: TGTGCCAGCAGTGAAGGACAGGGGAATACCGGGGAGCTGTTTTTT.

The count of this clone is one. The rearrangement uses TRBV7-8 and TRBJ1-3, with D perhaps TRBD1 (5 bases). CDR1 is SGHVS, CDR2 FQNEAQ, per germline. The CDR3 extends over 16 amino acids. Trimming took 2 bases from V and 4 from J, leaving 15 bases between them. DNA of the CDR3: TGTGCCAGCAGCTTAATCGGGGCGGGGAGGGGAAACACCATATATTTT. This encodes CASSLIGAGRGNTIYF.

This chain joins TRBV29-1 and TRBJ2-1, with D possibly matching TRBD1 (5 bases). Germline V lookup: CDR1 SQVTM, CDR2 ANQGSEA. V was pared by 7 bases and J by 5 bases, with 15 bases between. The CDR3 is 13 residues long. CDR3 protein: CSAGIRVHNEQFF. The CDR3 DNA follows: TGCAGCGCAGGAATCAGGGTTCACAATGAGCAGTTCTTC.

Here the CDR3 reads CASSEWSGSLPYEQYF. CDR3 DNA: TGTGCCAGCAGTGAATGGTCCGGGAGCCTACCCTACGAGCAGTACTTC. The chain employs TRBV6-1 and TRBJ2-7; D might be TRBD2 (6 bases). Trimming shortened V by 2 bases and J by 2 bases, and 16 bases separated the two germline ends. Per the germline V gene, CDR1 is MNHNS and CDR2 is SASEGT. The CDR3 extends over 16 amino acids.

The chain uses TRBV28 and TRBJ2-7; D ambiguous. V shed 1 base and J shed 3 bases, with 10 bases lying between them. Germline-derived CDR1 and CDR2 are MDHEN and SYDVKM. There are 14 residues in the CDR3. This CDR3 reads CASSLSGWVYEQYF. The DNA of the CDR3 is TGTGCCAGCAGTTTATCAGGTTGGGTCTACGAGCAGTACTTC.

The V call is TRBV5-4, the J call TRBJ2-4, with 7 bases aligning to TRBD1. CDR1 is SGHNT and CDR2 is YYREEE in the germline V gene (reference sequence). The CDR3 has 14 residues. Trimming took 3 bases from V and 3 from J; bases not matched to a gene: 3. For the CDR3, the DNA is TGTGCCAGCAGCTACGGGACAGACAAAAACATTCAGTACTTC. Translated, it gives CASSYGTDKNIQYF.

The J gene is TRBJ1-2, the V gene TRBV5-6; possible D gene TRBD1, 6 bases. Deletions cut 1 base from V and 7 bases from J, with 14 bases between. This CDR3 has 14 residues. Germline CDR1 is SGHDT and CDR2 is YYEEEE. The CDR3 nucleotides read TGTGCCAGCAGCTTGCAACTCAGGGGCGGTGGCTACACCTTC. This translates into CASSLQLRGGGYTF. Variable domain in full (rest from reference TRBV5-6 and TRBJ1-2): DAGVTQSPTHLIKTRGQQVTLRCSPKSGHDTVSWYQQALGQGPQFIFQYYEEEERQRGNFPDRFSGHQFPNYSSELNVNALLLGDSALYLCASSLQLRGGGYTFGSGTRLTVV.

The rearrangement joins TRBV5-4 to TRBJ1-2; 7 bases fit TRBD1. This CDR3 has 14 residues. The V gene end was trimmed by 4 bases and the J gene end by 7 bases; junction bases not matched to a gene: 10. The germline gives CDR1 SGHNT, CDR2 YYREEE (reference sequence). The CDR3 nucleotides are TGTGCCAGCAGCGACGCGACACAGGGGCCTGGCTACACCTTC. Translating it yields CASSDATQGPGYTF.

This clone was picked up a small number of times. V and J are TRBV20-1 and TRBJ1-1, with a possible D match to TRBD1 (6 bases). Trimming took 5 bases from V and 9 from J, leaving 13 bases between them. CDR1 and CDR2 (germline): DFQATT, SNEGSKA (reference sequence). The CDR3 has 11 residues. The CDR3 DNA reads TGCAGTGCTCTTCAGGGGTATAAAGCTTTCTTT. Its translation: CSALQGYKAFF.

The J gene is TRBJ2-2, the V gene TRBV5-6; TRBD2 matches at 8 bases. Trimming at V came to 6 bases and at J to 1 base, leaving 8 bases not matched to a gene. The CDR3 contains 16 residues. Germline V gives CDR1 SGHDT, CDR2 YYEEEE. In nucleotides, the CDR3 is TGTGCCAGCATCGACGCGGGAGGTGGGAACACCGGGGAGCTGTTTTTT. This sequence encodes CASIDAGGGNTGELFF. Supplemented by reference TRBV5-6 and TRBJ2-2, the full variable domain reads DAGVTQSPTHLIKTRGQQVTLRCSPKSGHDTVSWYQQALGQGPQFIFQYYEEEERQRGNFPDRFSGHQFPNYSSELNVNALLLGDSALYLCASIDAGGGNTGELFFGEGSRLTVL.

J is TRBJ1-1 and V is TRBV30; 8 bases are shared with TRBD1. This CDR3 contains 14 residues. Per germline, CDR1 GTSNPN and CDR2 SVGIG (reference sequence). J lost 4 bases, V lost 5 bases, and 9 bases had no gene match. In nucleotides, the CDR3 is TGTGCCTGGGGTAACCGGGACAGGCTCACTGAAGCTTTCTTT. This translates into CAWGNRDRLTEAFF.

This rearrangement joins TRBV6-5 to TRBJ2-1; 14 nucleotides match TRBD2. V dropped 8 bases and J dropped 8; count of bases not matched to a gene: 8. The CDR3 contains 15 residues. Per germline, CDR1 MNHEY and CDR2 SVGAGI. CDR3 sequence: CASGMGLAGVHEQFF. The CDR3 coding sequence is TGTGCCAGCGGTATGGGACTAGCGGGAGTGCATGAGCAGTTCTTC.

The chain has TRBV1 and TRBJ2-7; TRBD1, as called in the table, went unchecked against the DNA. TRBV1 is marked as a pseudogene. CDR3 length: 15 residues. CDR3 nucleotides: TGCACCAGCAGCCAAGATGGGCCCTCCGGCTGCGAGCAGTACTTC. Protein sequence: CTSSQDGPSGCEQYF.

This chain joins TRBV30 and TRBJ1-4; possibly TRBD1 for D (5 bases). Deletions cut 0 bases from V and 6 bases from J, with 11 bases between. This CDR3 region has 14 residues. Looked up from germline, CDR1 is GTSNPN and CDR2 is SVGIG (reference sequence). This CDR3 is CAWSVGGGYEKLFF. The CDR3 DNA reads TGTGCCTGGAGTGTGGGGGGGGGATATGAAAAACTGTTTTTT.

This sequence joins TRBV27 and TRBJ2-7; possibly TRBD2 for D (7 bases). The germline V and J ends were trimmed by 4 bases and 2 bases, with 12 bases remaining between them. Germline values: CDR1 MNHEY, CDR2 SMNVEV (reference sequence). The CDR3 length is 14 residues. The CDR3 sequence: CASSSRGGPYEQYF. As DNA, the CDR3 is TGTGCCAGCAGTTCTAGGGGGGGTCCCTACGAGCAGTACTTC.

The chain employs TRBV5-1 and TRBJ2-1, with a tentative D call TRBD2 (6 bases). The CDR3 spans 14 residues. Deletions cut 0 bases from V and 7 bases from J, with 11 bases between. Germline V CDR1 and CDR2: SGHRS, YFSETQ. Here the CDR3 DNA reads TGCGCCAGCAGCTTGGGTTTAGGAGGGAATGAGCAGTTCTTC. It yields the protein CASSLGLGGNEQFF.

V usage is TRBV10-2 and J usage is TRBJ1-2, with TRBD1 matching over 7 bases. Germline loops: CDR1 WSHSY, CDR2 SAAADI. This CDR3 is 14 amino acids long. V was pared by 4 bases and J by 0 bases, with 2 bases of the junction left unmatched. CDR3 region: CASSGQGTNYGYTF. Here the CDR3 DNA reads TGCGCCAGCAGTGGACAGGGAACTAACTATGGCTACACCTTC.

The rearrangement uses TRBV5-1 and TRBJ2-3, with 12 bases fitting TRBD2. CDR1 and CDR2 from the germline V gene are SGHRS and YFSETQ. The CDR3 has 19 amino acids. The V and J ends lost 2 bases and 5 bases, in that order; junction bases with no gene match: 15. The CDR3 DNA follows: TGCGCCAGCAGCTTTTTCCTAGCGGGAGGGCCGGGACAGGTAGATACGCAGTATTTT. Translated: CASSFFLAGGPGQVDTQYF. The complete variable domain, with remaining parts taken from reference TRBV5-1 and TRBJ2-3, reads KAGVTQTPRYLIKTRGQQVTLSCSPISGHRSVSWYQQTPGQGLQFLFEYFSETQRNKGNFPGRFSGRQFSNSRSEMNVSTLELGDSALYLCASSFFLAGGPGQVDTQYFGPGTRLTVL.

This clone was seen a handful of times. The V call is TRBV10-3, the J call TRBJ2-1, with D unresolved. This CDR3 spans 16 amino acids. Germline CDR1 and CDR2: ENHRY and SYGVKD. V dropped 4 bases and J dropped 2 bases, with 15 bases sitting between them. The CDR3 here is CAISAGVAAAYNEQFF. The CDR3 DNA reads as TGTGCCATCAGTGCTGGCGTAGCCGCCGCCTACAATGAGCAGTTCTTC.

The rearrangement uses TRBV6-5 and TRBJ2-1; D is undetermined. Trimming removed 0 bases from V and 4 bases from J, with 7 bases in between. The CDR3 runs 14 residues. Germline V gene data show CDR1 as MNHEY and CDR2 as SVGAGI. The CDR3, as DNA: TGTGCCAGCAGTTACTCGCGCGGTTACAATGAGCAGTTCTTC. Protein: CASSYSRGYNEQFF.

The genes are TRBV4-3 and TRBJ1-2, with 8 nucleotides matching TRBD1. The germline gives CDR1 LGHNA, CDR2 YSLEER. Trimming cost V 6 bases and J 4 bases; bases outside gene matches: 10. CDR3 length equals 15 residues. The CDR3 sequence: CASSPTPGQAYGYTF. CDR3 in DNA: TGCGCCAGCAGTCCCACCCCGGGACAGGCCTATGGCTACACCTTC.

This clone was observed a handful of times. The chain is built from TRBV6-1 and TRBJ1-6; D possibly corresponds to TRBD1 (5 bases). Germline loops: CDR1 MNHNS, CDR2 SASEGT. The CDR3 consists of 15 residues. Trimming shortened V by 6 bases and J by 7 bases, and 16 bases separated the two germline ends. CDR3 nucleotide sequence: TGTGCCAGCAGCCTTCGGGGGTTCCCCAATTCACCCCTCCACTTT. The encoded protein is CASSLRGFPNSPLHF.

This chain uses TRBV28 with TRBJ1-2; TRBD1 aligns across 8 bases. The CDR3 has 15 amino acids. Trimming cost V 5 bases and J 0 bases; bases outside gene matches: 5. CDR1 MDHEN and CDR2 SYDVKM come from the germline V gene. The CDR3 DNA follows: TGTGCCAGCAGTCCGTGGGACAGGTCTAACTATGGCTACACCTTC. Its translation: CASSPWDRSNYGYTF.

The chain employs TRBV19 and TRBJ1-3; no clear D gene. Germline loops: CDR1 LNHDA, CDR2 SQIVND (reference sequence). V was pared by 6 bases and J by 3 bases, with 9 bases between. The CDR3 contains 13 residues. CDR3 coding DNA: TGTGCCAGTAGCGGGGTCATTGGAAACACCATATATTTT. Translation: CASSGVIGNTIYF.

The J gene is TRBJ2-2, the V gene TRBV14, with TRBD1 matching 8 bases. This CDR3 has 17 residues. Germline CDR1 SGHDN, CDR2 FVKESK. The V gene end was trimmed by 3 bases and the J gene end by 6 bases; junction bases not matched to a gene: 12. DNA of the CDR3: TGTGCCAGCAGCCACCGACTTAGGACAGGGAGGCCCGGGGAGCTGTTTTTT. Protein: CASSHRLRTGRPGELFF.

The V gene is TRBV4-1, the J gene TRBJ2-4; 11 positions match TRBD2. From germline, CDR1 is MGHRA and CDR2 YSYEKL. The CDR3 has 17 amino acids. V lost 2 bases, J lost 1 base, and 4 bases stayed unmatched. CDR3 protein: CASSQIAGGPAKNIQYF. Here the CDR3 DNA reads TGCGCCAGCAGCCAAATAGCGGGAGGGCCTGCCAAAAACATTCAGTACTTC.